Listed below are T cell receptor beta chains from one sample, sequenced in a study of blood T cell repertoires in COVID-19. This table comes from immunoSEQ multiplex PCR, and its TCRdb copy is limited to in-frame clones, with some not included. The repertoire includes about 390,000 clones, about 83% of them detected once, and roughly 9.4% sits in the top ten. Sequenced sample: PBMCs or T cells enriched from blood (not recorded which). The receptors derive from a woman in her forties or fifties who had recovered from COVID-19. Both conserved end residues are part of each CDR3. Each record gives: CDR3 length, J gene, V gene, clone size, D gene, CDR3 protein, CDR3 DNA. A D gene is named only where the DNA matches it firmly. Expanded clones get a size class; other rows say once, few or many, or leave the size out.

cdr3_length: 14
j_call: TRBJ2-5
v_call: TRBV5-1
clone_size: once
d_call: -
cdr3_aa: CASSLSTLRETQYF
cdr3_nt: TGCGCCAGCAGCTTATCAACCCTCCGGGAGACCCAGTACTTC

cdr3_length: 17
j_call: TRBJ1-3
v_call: TRBV3-1/TRBV3-2
clone_size: -
d_call: -
cdr3_aa: CASSQVFLGGSGNTIYF
cdr3_nt: TGTGCCAGCAGCCAAGTCTTCTTAGGGGGCTCTGGAAACACCATATATTTT

cdr3_length: 17
j_call: TRBJ1-6
v_call: TRBV28
clone_size: -
d_call: -
cdr3_aa: CASSPTPGGRYNSPLHF
cdr3_nt: TGTGCCAGCAGTCCTACCCCCGGCGGCCGTTATAATTCACCCCTCCACTTT

cdr3_length: 15
j_call: TRBJ1-1
v_call: TRBV4-3
clone_size: -
d_call: -
cdr3_aa: CASSQEVDMYTEAFF
cdr3_nt: TGCGCCAGCAGCCAAGAAGTGGACATGTACACTGAAGCTTTCTTT

cdr3_length: 15
j_call: TRBJ2-1
v_call: TRBV9
clone_size: -
d_call: -
cdr3_aa: CASSVGGISYNEQFF
cdr3_nt: TGTGCCAGCAGCGTTGGGGGCATAAGCTACAATGAGCAGTTCTTC

cdr3_length: 12
j_call: TRBJ1-1
v_call: TRBV30
clone_size: -
d_call: -
cdr3_aa: CAWDSWLTEAFF
cdr3_nt: TGTGCCTGGGACTCTTGGTTGACTGAAGCTTTCTTT

cdr3_length: 17
j_call: TRBJ2-5
v_call: TRBV5-1
clone_size: once
d_call: TRBD2
cdr3_aa: CASKKIGGASSRETQYF
cdr3_nt: TGCGCCAGCAAAAAAATCGGGGGGGCGTCTAGCCGAGAGACCCAGTACTTC

cdr3_length: 13
j_call: TRBJ1-1
v_call: TRBV7-3
clone_size: once
d_call: TRBD1
cdr3_aa: CASSLDRDSEAFF
cdr3_nt: TGTGCCAGCAGCTTAGACCGGGACAGTGAAGCTTTCTTT

cdr3_length: 16
j_call: TRBJ1-5
v_call: TRBV19
clone_size: -
d_call: -
cdr3_aa: CASSSEWGVRSQPQHF
cdr3_nt: TGTGCCAGTAGTAGTGAGTGGGGGGTACGTTCTCAGCCCCAGCATTTT

cdr3_length: 15
j_call: TRBJ1-2
v_call: TRBV3-1/TRBV3-2
clone_size: -
d_call: TRBD1
cdr3_aa: CASSRPGQGMGGYTF
cdr3_nt: TGTGCCAGCAGCCGTCCGGGACAGGGGATGGGTGGCTACACCTTC

cdr3_length: 16
j_call: TRBJ1-2
v_call: TRBV6-2/TRBV6-3
clone_size: -
d_call: -
cdr3_aa: CASSFTESTVDYGYTF
cdr3_nt: TGTGCCAGCAGTTTCACCGAATCAACAGTAGACTATGGCTACACCTTC

cdr3_length: 12
j_call: TRBJ1-1
v_call: TRBV29-1
clone_size: -
d_call: -
cdr3_aa: CSVTPRGTEAFF
cdr3_nt: TGCAGCGTAACTCCACGTGGCACTGAAGCTTTCTTT

cdr3_length: 15
j_call: TRBJ2-2
v_call: TRBV7-7
clone_size: -
d_call: -
cdr3_aa: CASTGGRADTGELFF
cdr3_nt: TGTGCTAGCACGGGGGGCAGGGCGGACACCGGGGAGCTGTTTTTT

cdr3_length: 20
j_call: TRBJ1-6
v_call: TRBV4-3
clone_size: few
d_call: TRBD1
cdr3_aa: CASSQAVVGQGVGYNSPLHF
cdr3_nt: TGCGCCAGCAGCCAAGCGGTAGTAGGACAGGGGGTCGGCTATAATTCACCCCTCCACTTT

cdr3_length: 20
j_call: TRBJ2-1
v_call: TRBV4-1
clone_size: -
d_call: TRBD2
cdr3_aa: CASSPYTPPPASGAYNEQFF
cdr3_nt: TGCGCCAGCAGCCCATACACTCCCCCTCCCGCTAGCGGGGCCTACAATGAGCAGTTCTTC

cdr3_length: 15
j_call: TRBJ1-2
v_call: TRBV18
clone_size: -
d_call: TRBD1
cdr3_aa: CASSPQPTGVDGYTF
cdr3_nt: TGTGCCAGCTCACCACAACCGACAGGGGTCGATGGCTACACCTTC

cdr3_length: 14
j_call: TRBJ1-6
v_call: TRBV3-1/TRBV3-2
clone_size: -
d_call: -
cdr3_aa: CASSQGQSNSPLHF
cdr3_nt: TGTGCCAGCAGCCAAGGGCAGTCTAATTCACCCCTCCACTTT

cdr3_length: 14
j_call: TRBJ1-1
v_call: TRBV27
clone_size: -
d_call: TRBD1
cdr3_aa: CASSGQGMNTEAFF
cdr3_nt: TGTGCCAGCAGTGGACAGGGGATGAACACTGAAGCTTTCTTT

cdr3_length: 14
j_call: TRBJ1-2
v_call: TRBV13
clone_size: -
d_call: TRBD1
cdr3_aa: CASRPQTGEHGYTF
cdr3_nt: TGTGCCAGCAGGCCCCAGACAGGGGAACATGGCTACACCTTC

cdr3_length: 13
j_call: TRBJ2-3
v_call: TRBV20-1
clone_size: -
d_call: TRBD2
cdr3_aa: CSASLAGIGTQYF
cdr3_nt: TGCAGTGCTAGTCTAGCGGGGATCGGTACGCAGTATTTT

cdr3_length: 17
j_call: TRBJ1-5
v_call: TRBV2
clone_size: -
d_call: -
cdr3_aa: CASSADRRGLSNQPQHF
cdr3_nt: TGTGCCAGCAGCGCGGACAGAAGAGGGCTTAGCAATCAGCCCCAGCATTTT

cdr3_length: 14
j_call: TRBJ2-3
v_call: TRBV4-2
clone_size: -
d_call: TRBD2
cdr3_aa: CASSPGTGGDTQYF
cdr3_nt: TGTGCCAGCAGCCCGGGGACGGGGGGAGATACGCAGTATTTT

cdr3_length: 12
j_call: TRBJ1-2
v_call: TRBV3-1/TRBV3-2
clone_size: -
d_call: -
cdr3_aa: CASSQDSGGYTF
cdr3_nt: TGTGCCAGCAGCCAAGATTCGGGGGGCTACACCTTC